Listed here is a single TCR beta chain. What it binds is not known. The data were taken from a study of T cell responses to AZD1222 COVID-19 vaccine. Regarding the study as a whole: Nearly half of spike-specific TCRs reportedly target variant regions that are unmutated in the B.1.351 and B.1.1.7 variants. Once two AZD1222 doses were given, Spike-specific TCR breadth and depth went up.

Generated by immunoSEQ multiplex PCR, the TCRdb table keeps only in-frame clones and is missing some. The table includes 88,000 or so clones, about 89% detected once. Analyses pooled second doses at about 4 or about 12 weeks. CDR1 is MNHNS and CDR2 is SASEGT in the germline V gene. The CDR3 is made up of 14 amino acids. V was shortened by 3 bases and J by 3 bases, with 9 bases between the two germline ends. V gene TRBV6-1 combines with J gene TRBJ1-3; D ambiguous. The starting material was peripheral blood, obtained 28 days after the second AZD1222 dose. The source is an adult who received the AZD1222 COVID-19 vaccine. The CDR3 sequence is CASSERTDGNTIYF. The DNA of the CDR3 is TGTGCCAGCAGTGAGAGGACGGATGGAAACACCATATATTTT.